These T cell receptor beta chains were read from a single sample in a study of blood T cell repertoires in COVID-19. This table comes from immunoSEQ multiplex PCR, and its TCRdb copy is limited to in-frame clones, with some not included. The sample holds 180,000 or so clones, 80% to 90% seen once. What was sequenced was peripheral blood. All receptors come from a man between 60 and 75 years old with acute or convalescent COVID-19. CDR3s include the opening cysteine and the closing phenylalanine or tryptophan. D genes are given only for firm matches. The size of a clone is reported for some rows only, either as once, few or many, or as a class for expanded clones.

size	V	J	D	DNA	CDR3
-	TRBV28	TRBJ1-2	TRBD1	TGTGCCAGCCGCCGGGGTCGGGACTTACGGGACAGTCTCTCTGGCTACACCTTC	CASRRGRDLRDSLSGYTF
-	TRBV10-1	TRBJ2-7	-	TGCGCCAGCAGTTCTAGTGACTCCTACGAGCAGTACTTC	CASSSSDSYEQYF
-	TRBV5-1	TRBJ1-2	TRBD1	TGCGCCAGCAGCTTGGAGGCGGCAGGGGGCTATGGCTACACCTTC	CASSLEAAGGYGYTF
-	TRBV4-1	TRBJ2-1	TRBD1	TGCGCCAGCAGCCAAGCCCCCGGACAGGGACGTGAGCAGTTCTTC	CASSQAPGQGREQFF
-	TRBV11-2	TRBJ2-2	-	TGTGCCAGCAGCTTTCAGTTCACCGGGGAGCTGTTTTTT	CASSFQFTGELFF
-	TRBV28	TRBJ2-6	-	TGTGCCAGCAGTTCAGGGGCCAACGTCCTGACTTTC	CASSSGANVLTF
-	TRBV5-1	TRBJ2-3	-	TGCGCCAGCAGCTTTAGACACCCCACAGATACGCAGTATTTT	CASSFRHPTDTQYF
-	TRBV24-1	TRBJ2-5	TRBD2	TGTGCCACCAGTGCCCGACGACTAGCGGGAGACGAGACCCAGTACTTC	CATSARRLAGDETQYF
-	TRBV19	TRBJ2-3	-	TGTGCCAGTAGTACCCGGACAGATACGCAGTATTTT	CASSTRTDTQYF
-	TRBV6-6	TRBJ1-2	-	TGTGCCAGCAACTACTTAAAACGGAGGGAAAACTATGGCTACACCTTC	CASNYLKRRENYGYTF
-	TRBV12-3/TRBV12-4	TRBJ1-2	-	TGTGCCAGCCGGTCACCGAGCTATGGCTACACCTTC	CASRSPSYGYTF
-	TRBV20-1	TRBJ2-7	TRBD2	TGCAGTGCTGGACTAGCATACGAGCAGTACTTC	CSAGLAYEQYF
-	TRBV2	TRBJ2-1	TRBD1	TGTGCCAGCAGTGAACTGGGGACAGGGGTTGCCGATGAGCAGTTCTTC	CASSELGTGVADEQFF
-	TRBV7-9	TRBJ1-6	-	TGTGCCAGCAGCTTAGCAGGAGGGTCACCCCTCCACTTT	CASSLAGGSPLHF
-	TRBV6-5	TRBJ1-4	TRBD1	TGTGCCAGCAGTTACCGGGGACAGGGAGGTGAAAAACTGTTTTTT	CASSYRGQGGEKLFF
-	TRBV7-3	TRBJ2-1	TRBD2	TGTGCCAGCAGCTTCCCGGGAGGGCGAAATGAGCAGTTCTTC	CASSFPGGRNEQFF
-	TRBV29-1	TRBJ2-3	TRBD2	TGCAGCCCTAAGGGGCTAGCGGGAGGGGGAACGCAGTATTTT	CSPKGLAGGGTQYF
-	TRBV30	TRBJ1-1	-	TGTGCCTGGAGTCCGGACACGAACACTGAAGCTTTCTTT	CAWSPDTNTEAFF
-	TRBV28	TRBJ1-2	-	TGTGCCAGCAGTCCTGAGGGCTATGGCTACACCTTC	CASSPEGYGYTF
-	TRBV20-1	TRBJ1-2	-	TGCAGTGCTAGTGACAGAACTAACTATGGCTACACCTTC	CSASDRTNYGYTF
-	TRBV11-2	TRBJ1-4	-	TGTGCCAGCAGCTCCGGGGAAAAACTGTTTTTT	CASSSGEKLFF
-	TRBV20-1	TRBJ1-1	-	TGCAGTGCTAGTCGCAGAAACACTGAAGCTTTCTTT	CSASRRNTEAFF
-	TRBV24-1	TRBJ2-5	TRBD1	TGTGCCACATCCCCGGGACAGGGGCGAGAGACCCAGTACTTC	CATSPGQGRETQYF
-	TRBV3-1/TRBV3-2	TRBJ1-2	TRBD1	TGTGCCAGCAGCCAAGACGACAGGGTCTATGGCTACACCTTC	CASSQDDRVYGYTF
-	TRBV7-9	TRBJ2-2	TRBD2	TGTGCCAGCAGCCCCAGACTAGCGGGAGTTCTCACCGGGGAGCTGTTTTTT	CASSPRLAGVLTGELFF
-	TRBV19	TRBJ1-1	-	TGTGCCAGTAGTATCGGGGTACGGGCGAACACTGAAGCTTTCTTT	CASSIGVRANTEAFF
-	TRBV19	TRBJ1-1	TRBD1	TGTGCCAGTAGGGGACAGGGGGTCACTGAAGCTTTCTTT	CASRGQGVTEAFF
-	TRBV18	TRBJ1-1	TRBD1	TGTGCCAGCTCAGATACAGGGGGCACTGAAGCTTTCTTT	CASSDTGGTEAFF
-	TRBV29-1	TRBJ2-1	TRBD2	TGCAGCGTTGAAGATGGGGGGGGACGTGATGAGCAGTTCTTC	CSVEDGGGRDEQFF
-	TRBV19	TRBJ2-7	-	TGTGCCAGTAGTACGGGGACTGGCTATCCATACGAGCAGTACTTC	CASSTGTGYPYEQYF
few	TRBV19	TRBJ2-1	TRBD2	TGTGCCAGTAGTACGCTAGCGGGAGTGGGGAATGAGCAGTTCTTC	CASSTLAGVGNEQFF
once	TRBV29-1	TRBJ2-2	TRBD2	TGCAGCGTAGCGGGAGGAGGGGCCGGGGAGCTGTTTTTT	CSVAGGGAGELFF
-	TRBV19	TRBJ1-1	TRBD1	TGTGCCAGTACCACCGGGGGACAGAGGATAAACACTGAAGCTTTCTTT	CASTTGGQRINTEAFF
-	TRBV2	TRBJ1-2	-	TGTGCCAGCAGTGACCGTCCAGGGAACTATGGCTACACCTTC	CASSDRPGNYGYTF
-	TRBV5-8	TRBJ2-6	-	TGTGCCAGCAGCTTGAGGGGCCAGGCTGGGGCCAACGTCCTGACTTTC	CASSLRGQAGANVLTF
-	TRBV30	TRBJ1-5	-	TGTGCCTGGACGCCCGAGAATAGCAATCAGCCCCAGCATTTT	CAWTPENSNQPQHF
-	TRBV11-2	TRBJ2-1	-	TGTGCCAGCAGCTTAGGAGTTTGGAGAACAATTGGGCAGTTCTTC	CASSLGVWRTIGQFF
-	TRBV28	TRBJ1-3	-	TGTGCCAGCAGTTTATTCGCGACTAGTGGAAACACCATATATTTT	CASSLFATSGNTIYF
-	TRBV10-3	TRBJ1-1	-	TGTGCCATCAGTGAGACGCGACAGGTCTACACTGAAGCTTTCTTT	CAISETRQVYTEAFF
few	TRBV5-4	TRBJ1-3	-	TGTGCCAGCAGCTTGGGAGGGGGCTCTGGAAACACCATATATTTT	CASSLGGGSGNTIYF
-	TRBV3-1/TRBV3-2	TRBJ1-3	TRBD1	TGTGCCAGCAGCCAAGGGACAGGGCCTGGAAACACCATATATTTT	CASSQGTGPGNTIYF
-	TRBV6-5	TRBJ2-2	TRBD2	TGTGCCAGCAGTTACTCGCCTAGCGGGAGGGCCGGGGAGCTGTTTTTT	CASSYSPSGRAGELFF
-	TRBV10-1	TRBJ1-1	TRBD1	TGCGCCAGCAGTGAACAGGGACAGCCTAACACTGAAGCTTTCTTT	CASSEQGQPNTEAFF
-	TRBV30	TRBJ2-1	-	TGTGCCTGGAGCCCGTCCTACAATGAGCAGTTCTTC	CAWSPSYNEQFF
-	TRBV2	TRBJ2-2	TRBD2	TGTGCCAGCAGTATGGGACTACCAAACACCGGGGAGCTGTTTTTT	CASSMGLPNTGELFF
-	TRBV5-1	TRBJ2-7	TRBD2	TGCGCCAGCAGCTTGGGGGGTAGCGGGAGCTCCTACGAGCAGTACTTC	CASSLGGSGSSYEQYF
-	TRBV5-1	TRBJ2-3	TRBD2	TGCGCCAGCACTGGACTAGCGGGAGTAGATACGCAGTATTTT	CASTGLAGVDTQYF
-	TRBV6-1	TRBJ1-3	-	TGTGCCAGCAGTGATTCAACAGGTTACTCTGGAAACACCATATATTTT	CASSDSTGYSGNTIYF
-	TRBV25-1	TRBJ1-1	-	TGTGCCAGCAGTGAATGGGGGGGGCTGGCTGAAGCTTTCTTT	CASSEWGGLAEAFF
-	TRBV5-4	TRBJ1-3	-	TGTGCCAGCAGCTTAGGAGGGTCATTACGAAACACCATATATTTT	CASSLGGSLRNTIYF
-	TRBV19	TRBJ1-3	-	TGTGCCAGTAGACCTTCGAGCTCTGGAAACACCATATATTTT	CASRPSSSGNTIYF
few	TRBV6-2/TRBV6-3	TRBJ2-1	TRBD2	TGTGCCAGCAGTTGGGGACTAGCGGGAAGCGATGAGCAGTTCTTC	CASSWGLAGSDEQFF
-	TRBV2	TRBJ2-7	-	TGTGCCAGCAGTGGAGAGGGCAAGGAGTACCTCATCTACGAGCAGTACTTC	CASSGEGKEYLIYEQYF
-	TRBV4-1	TRBJ1-2	TRBD1	TGCGCCAGCAGCCAAACCTGGGACAGGAACTATGGCTACACCTTC	CASSQTWDRNYGYTF
-	TRBV7-9	TRBJ2-3	TRBD2	TGTGCCAGCAGCTTAGGCAGCGGGGTAACAGATACGCAGTATTTT	CASSLGSGVTDTQYF
-	TRBV3-1/TRBV3-2	TRBJ2-2	TRBD2	TGTGCCAGCACCTTGCGGGAGCTTAACACCGGGGAGCTGTTTTTT	CASTLRELNTGELFF
-	TRBV7-6	TRBJ2-3	TRBD1	TGTGCCAGCAGCTCTCTCGGGACAGGGGGCACAGATACGCAGTATTTT	CASSSLGTGGTDTQYF